This passage covers 27 T cell receptor beta chains from one sample sequenced in a study of blood T cell repertoires in COVID-19. The repertoire was sequenced with immunoSEQ multiplex PCR; TCRdb's copy has only in-frame clones and lacks some. The table shows roughly 360,000 clones, with approximately 88% occurring only once. The sequenced material came from PBMCs or T cells enriched from blood (not recorded which). Receptors originate from a woman in her thirties with acute COVID-19.

This clone was seen only a few times. The V gene is TRBV6-5, the J gene TRBJ2-1; 7 positions agree with TRBD2. Germline assignment: CDR1 MNHEY and CDR2 SVGAGI. J lost 5 bases, V lost 4 bases, and 11 bases had no gene match. The CDR3 loop spans 16 amino acids. CDR3 sequence reads: CASSSIRRGINNEQFF. The CDR3, as DNA: TGTGCCAGCAGTTCTATTCGGCGGGGGATAAACAATGAGCAGTTCTTC.

V usage is TRBV12-3 or TRBV12-4 and J usage is TRBJ1-2; D call uncertain. This CDR3 is built from 13 residues. V gave up 6 bases and J gave up 7 bases, with 15 bases separating them. The DNA for the CDR3 is TGTGCCAGCAGGGAGGACCGGCTTGGTGGCTACACCTTC. Protein product: CASREDRLGGYTF.

This clone was seen a single time. The chain links TRBV2 to TRBJ1-3, with 7 bases lining up with TRBD1. Germline CDR1 and CDR2: SNHLY and FYNNEI. The CDR3 runs to 16 residues. The V segment lost 5 bases and the J segment 2 bases; nucleotides outside the gene matches: 9. The CDR3 coding sequence is TGTGCCAGCAGTAGACAGGGACCCATGACTGGAAACACCATATATTTT. Translation: CASSRQGPMTGNTIYF.

The V gene is TRBV27, the J gene TRBJ1-3; the D is unclear. Deletions cut 4 bases from V and 0 bases from J, with 13 bases between. The CDR3 consists of 16 residues. Per the germline V gene, CDR1 is MNHEY and CDR2 is SMNVEV (reference sequence). CDR3 sequence: CASSSVVGASGNTIYF. The DNA for the CDR3 is TGTGCCAGCAGTTCAGTGGTGGGAGCCTCTGGAAACACCATATATTTT.

The chain has TRBV19 and TRBJ1-4; 9 nucleotides align to TRBD1. Germline-derived CDR1 and CDR2 are LNHDA and SQIVND (reference sequence). The CDR3 covers 14 residues. V shed 3 bases and J 6 bases; nucleotides not matched to a gene: 2. The CDR3 nucleotides are TGTGCCAGTAGTATGGGGACAGGGCATGAAAAACTGTTTTTT. Translation: CASSMGTGHEKLFF.

This sequence joins TRBV9 and TRBJ1-4; possibly TRBD1 for D (5 bases). Trimming took off 3 bases at V and 4 bases at J, with 10 bases between the two ends. This CDR3 is 14 amino acids long. Germline assignment: CDR1 SGDLS and CDR2 YYNGEE. The CDR3 sequence: CASSAGGVNEKLFF. CDR3 bases: TGTGCCAGCAGCGCCGGGGGGGTTAATGAAAAACTGTTTTTT.

V and J are TRBV30 and TRBJ1-5; 9 positions agree with TRBD1. V trimming: 2 bases; J trimming: 2 bases; junction bases outside the gene matches: 4. The CDR3 contains 15 residues. CDR1 and CDR2 from the germline V gene are GTSNPN and SVGIG (reference sequence). The CDR3 is CAWSLQGAGNQPQHF. In DNA, the CDR3 is TGTGCCTGGAGTTTACAGGGGGCAGGCAATCAGCCCCAGCATTTT.

CDR3 in DNA: TGTGCCAGCAGTTTCGAGGCGGGGGGCGGGTTCGAGCAGTACTTC. Its protein is CASSFEAGGGFEQYF. The J gene is TRBJ2-7, the V gene TRBV27; 8 bases match TRBD2. The CDR3 consists of 15 residues. V dropped 3 bases and J dropped 6; count of bases not matched to a gene: 10. The V gene's germline CDR1 is MNHEY and CDR2 SMNVEV (reference sequence).

This clone was detected once. This chain joins TRBV7-9 and TRBJ2-7, with TRBD2 identical over 8 bases. The CDR3 has 15 residues. V was pared by 5 bases and J by 1 base, with 7 bases of the junction left unmatched. The germline gives CDR1 SEHNR, CDR2 FQNEAQ (reference sequence). In DNA form, the CDR3 reads TGTGCCAGCAGCCCTGGACTAGCCGGATCCTACGAGCAGTACTTC. Translated: CASSPGLAGSYEQYF.

CDR3 residues: CASSQQNRGLDTEAFF. The CDR3 nucleotides read TGTGCCAGCAGCCAACAAAACAGGGGGCTGGACACTGAAGCTTTCTTT. The chain links TRBV4-2 to TRBJ1-1; 9 nucleotides agree with TRBD1. The V segment lost 2 bases and the J segment 3 bases; nucleotides outside the gene matches: 7. The CDR3 has 16 amino acids. The germline V gene has CDR1 LGHNA and CDR2 YNFKEQ.

The V gene is TRBV2, the J gene TRBJ2-3, with TRBD2 matching over 12 bases. Germline V CDR1 and CDR2: SNHLY, FYNNEI. With V trimmed by 3 bases and J by 5 bases, 3 bases remained unmatched. This CDR3 has 15 amino acids. This CDR3 reads CASSDRLAGEDTQYF. In DNA form, the CDR3 reads TGTGCCAGCAGTGATCGACTAGCGGGGGAAGATACGCAGTATTTT.

The rearrangement uses TRBV2 and TRBJ1-1, with D possibly being TRBD1 (5 bases). The CDR3 loop spans 14 amino acids. Germline V gene sequence: CDR1 SNHLY, CDR2 FYNNEI. Trimming stripped 6 bases from V and 1 base from J, with 12 bases between. In nucleotides, the CDR3 is TGTGCCAGCAGGGTGGGAGGGGCGAACACTGAAGCTTTCTTT. This translates into CASRVGGANTEAFF.

This clone was counted only a few times. This rearrangement joins TRBV19 to TRBJ1-1; possible D gene TRBD1, 5 bases. This CDR3 has 14 residues. Germline V lookup: CDR1 LNHDA, CDR2 SQIVND (reference sequence). Trimming removed 5 bases at V and 4 bases at J, with 14 bases between. This CDR3 is CASSVRRGGTEAFF. Here the CDR3 DNA reads TGTGCCAGTAGTGTTAGGCGGGGGGGCACTGAAGCTTTCTTT. The full variable domain, rest sourced from reference TRBV19 and TRBJ1-1, is DGGITQSPKYLFRKEGQNVTLSCEQNLNHDAMYWYRQDPGQGLRLIYYSQIVNDFQKGDIAEGYSVSREKKESFPLTVTSAQKNPTAFYLCASSVRRGGTEAFFGQGTRLTVV.

A word on this clone: This sequence may be a read error, since a much larger clone differs from it by one base. Other DNA sequences in the same sample also yield this CDR3. The chain links TRBV4-3 to TRBJ2-5; D is possibly TRBD2 (5 bases). CDR3 length: 13 residues. CDR1 is LGHNA and CDR2 is YSLEER in the germline V gene. Trimming pared 0 bases from V and 5 bases from J, leaving 7 bases between. CDR3 in DNA: TGCGCCAGCAGCCAAGATAGGAGGGAGACCCAGTACTTC. It codes for CASSQDRRETQYF.

The gene calls are TRBV29-1 and TRBJ2-3, with unresolved D. The germline V and J ends were trimmed by 1 base and 2 bases, with 4 bases remaining between them. The CDR3 contains 12 residues. In germline, CDR1 is SQVTM, CDR2 ANQGSEA. CDR3 region: CSVEGPTDTQYF. The CDR3 nucleotides are TGCAGCGTTGAAGGGCCCACAGATACGCAGTATTTT.

This sequence joins TRBV10-1 and TRBJ1-1; no reliable D call. The CDR3 has 12 amino acids. The V end lost 3 bases, the J end lost 9 bases, and 11 bases lay between the germline ends. Per the germline V gene, CDR1 is WNHNN and CDR2 is SYGVQD (reference sequence). The DNA of the CDR3 is TGCGCCAGCAGTGAAGAGGGCGGGAAAGCTTTCTTT. Translation: CASSEEGGKAFF.

Written as DNA, the CDR3 is TGTGCCAGCAGTACAGGGCCCGCTAACTATGGCTACACCTTC. It encodes CASSTGPANYGYTF. The rearrangement links TRBV7-2 to TRBJ1-2, with a weak D call TRBD1 (6 bases). V was pared by 6 bases and J by 0 bases, with 11 bases between. Germline CDR1 SGHTA, CDR2 FQGNSA. The CDR3 extends over 14 amino acids.

The rearrangement uses TRBV7-3 and TRBJ2-2, with 9 bases that match TRBD1. V dropped 5 bases and J dropped 5; count of bases not matched to a gene: 6. This CDR3 comprises 15 residues. From germline, CDR1 is SGHTA and CDR2 FQGTGA. CDR3 sequence: CASSQMTGGTGELFF. As DNA, the CDR3 is TGTGCCAGCAGCCAAATGACAGGGGGTACCGGGGAGCTGTTTTTT.

The chain employs TRBV4-2 and TRBJ2-5, with 11 bases lining up with TRBD2. The CDR3 totals 16 residues. Germline V lookup: CDR1 LGHNA, CDR2 YNFKEQ. J gave up 5 bases and V 0 bases, and 5 bases lay outside the gene matches. The CDR3 loop is CASSQDRLAGGETQYF. CDR3 in DNA: TGTGCCAGCAGCCAAGATCGGTTAGCGGGGGGGGAGACCCAGTACTTC.

The chain joins TRBV25-1 to TRBJ2-7, with D unclear. The CDR3 sequence is 12 residues long. Germline CDR1 is MGHDK and CDR2 is SYGVNS. With 6 bases removed from V and 3 bases from J, the gap between germline ends came to 9 bases. As DNA, the CDR3 is TGTGCCAGCAGCTTATCGGGCTACGAGCAGTACTTC. Translation: CASSLSGYEQYF.

This sequence joins TRBV2 and TRBJ2-1; 8 bases map to TRBD2. V lost 3 bases to trimming and J lost 3 bases; unmatched junction nucleotides: 4. Germline V gene sequence: CDR1 SNHLY, CDR2 FYNNEI. The CDR3 has 15 amino acids. The CDR3 DNA reads as TGTGCCAGCAGTGAGGAGGGACTAGACTACAATGAGCAGTTCTTC. This codes for CASSEEGLDYNEQFF.

J is TRBJ2-2 and V is TRBV25-1; weak D call: TRBD1 (8 bases). Looked up from germline, CDR1 is MGHDK and CDR2 is SYGVNS. Trimming cost V 7 bases and J 5 bases, with 26 bases left between them. The CDR3 is made up of 18 amino acids. CDR3 protein: CASTQGEGFPWFTGELFF. The CDR3 DNA sequence: TGTGCCAGCACACAGGGGGAGGGTTTTCCCTGGTTTACCGGGGAGCTGTTTTTT.

This clone was counted once. V is TRBV19 and J is TRBJ1-2; D remains ambiguous. Per the germline V gene, CDR1 is LNHDA and CDR2 is SQIVND (reference sequence). The V and J ends lost 4 bases and 5 bases respectively, with 5 bases between them. There are 11 residues in the CDR3. CDR3 residues: CASSTLYGYTF. In nucleotides, the CDR3 is TGTGCCAGTAGTACCTTGTATGGCTACACCTTC.

CDR3 region: CASSPGLGRGKAFF. The CDR3 nucleotides read TGTGCCAGCAGCCCAGGATTGGGCAGGGGGAAGGCTTTCTTT. The rearrangement joins TRBV7-9 to TRBJ1-1; TRBD1 matches 7 bases. The J segment lost 11 bases and the V segment lost 5 bases, leaving 14 bases of the junction unmatched. This CDR3 contains 14 residues. Germline values: CDR1 SEHNR, CDR2 FQNEAQ (reference sequence).

This clone occurred a few times. CDR3 nucleotide sequence: TGTGCCTGGAGTGGTCAGGCTAACCAGCCCCAGCATTTT. It translates to CAWSGQANQPQHF. The chain recombines TRBV30 with TRBJ1-5; no firm D call. Germline V gives CDR1 GTSNPN, CDR2 SVGIG (reference sequence). Trimming removed 1 base at V and 7 bases at J, with 11 bases between. The CDR3 consists of 13 residues. Drawing the rest from reference TRBV30 and TRBJ1-5, the complete variable domain is SQTIHQWPATLVQPVGSPLSLECTVEGTSNPNLYWYRQAAGRGLQLLFYSVGIGQISSEVPQNLSASRPQDRQFILSSKKLLLSDSGFYLCAWSGQANQPQHFGDGTRLSIL.

This clone was detected many times. The CDR3 DNA sequence: TGTGCCAGCAGCCAAGTCAAGGACAATTCCTACGAGCAGTACTTC. Encoded protein: CASSQVKDNSYEQYF. V is TRBV3-1 (or the pseudogene TRBV3-2) and J is TRBJ2-7; weak D call: TRBD1 (5 bases). With 1 base removed from V and 1 base from J, the gap between germline ends came to 11 bases. Per germline, CDR1 LGHDT and CDR2 YNNKEL (reference sequence). The CDR3 is 15 residues long.

This clone was seen just once. V is TRBV5-1 and J is TRBJ2-3, with D tentatively TRBD2 (6 bases). CDR1 and CDR2 (germline): SGHRS, YFSETQ. Trimming stripped 2 bases from V and 1 base from J, with 11 bases between. The CDR3 consists of 15 residues. The DNA for the CDR3 is TGCGCCAGCAGCTTCGGCGGGGTAGGCACAGATACGCAGTATTTT. It yields the protein CASSFGGVGTDTQYF.